This TCR beta chain was identified during a study of CXCR3-negative and CXCR3-positive naive CD8 T cells. Each TRB cDNA library was prepared by 5' RACE (with UMI labels). TCRdb reanalyzed the 5' RACE reads, giving one entry per CDR3 protein sequence and no DNA. The sample yields about 130,000 distinct CDR3 sequences, of which the top ten take up approximately 0.5%. The CDR3 has 15 amino acids. Looked up from germline, CDR1 is SEHNR and CDR2 is FQNEAQ (reference sequence). Remarks on this clonotype: Antigen specificity is unknown.

Study conclusions and caveats: In CXCR3-positive naive cells, the TRB CDR3s were more hydrophobic than in CXCR3-negative naive cells. Naive subsets did not differ in surface CD5, and TRB CDR3 properties served to infer TCR strength. CXCR3-negative and CXCR3-positive naive cells shared comparable TRBV-TRBJ usage, but memory cells did not.

This TCR was sampled from a human donor in good health. Some clones in this sample may be carry-over from other donors' samples. Sequencing was done on a sample of naive CXCR3- CD8+ T cells from blood. Subset indicated: CD45RO-CCR7+CD27+CD95- naive CD8+ T cells lacking CXCR3 (TNR3-). This chain links TRBV7-9 with TRBJ2-2; the TCRdb call, TRBD1, lacks DNA for checking. Here the CDR3 reads CASSRATVNTGELFF.